Listed here is a single T cell receptor (beta chain). Methods used by the authors: Researchers report that nucleated cell counts were estimated from reference gene primer amplification. TCRdb keeps only in-frame clones here, not all; method: immunoSEQ multiplex PCR. The V and J calls and clone size are taken from that table; D and trimming were inferred from the DNA. The table includes under 350,000 clones, approximately 87% detected once. This entry belongs to a study of blood T cell repertoires in COVID-19. Overall study context: Acute and convalescent COVID-19 samples came from the United States, Italy and Spain. Sample material is recorded as cDNA or gDNA derived from T cells, B-cell-depleted T cells, or PBMCs.

This receptor was taken from a man aged 55 to 70 who had recovered from COVID-19. The specimen sequenced was peripheral blood.

CDR3 loop: CASSLARGTGWNEQFF. DNA for the CDR3: TGCGCCAGCAGCTTGGCGCGGGGAACTGGTTGGAATGAGCAGTTCTTC. J is TRBJ2-1 and V is TRBV5-1; maybe TRBD2 (6 bases). The CDR3 is 16 amino acids. CDR1 is SGHRS and CDR2 is YFSETQ in the germline V gene. The V end was cut by 0 bases, the J end by 7 bases, with 17 bases between.